This TCR beta chain was sequenced during a study of CD8+ T cells in alopecia areata. Study information: Tofacitinib administration to treated patients was oral, at 5 to 10 mg twice daily.

V lost 0 bases and J lost 6, with 9 bases in between. Germline-derived CDR1 and CDR2 are SGHRS and YFSETQ. The CDR3 sequence is 14 residues long. In alopecia areata patients, both lesional scalp punch biopsies and peripheral blood were collected. From PBMCs, CD4+ and CD8+ T cells were sorted. Sequencing relied on a cDNA template that was reverse transcribed from extracted RNA. Profiled with immunoSEQ multiplex PCR; TCRdb holds only in-frame clones, not every one. This table has roughly 170,000 clones, about 63% appearing once. This clone was counted between two and nine times. This clonotype was obtained from a human donor with alopecia areata. Sequenced here: CD4+ T cells sorted from blood, sampled at week 0. The V and J genes are TRBV5-1 and TRBJ2-2; no reliable D call. CDR3 sequence: CASSLGVEAGELFF. Here the CDR3 DNA reads TGCGCCAGCAGCTTGGGAGTTGAGGCCGGGGAGCTGTTTTTT.